This T cell receptor (beta chain) came from a study of T cells after yellow fever vaccination. This CDR3 has 12 amino acids. V was clipped by 7 bases and J by 6 bases, with 12 bases between them. A word on this clonotype: Its antigen is as yet unknown.

A universal primer site and UMIs were added as TCR cDNA was made by 5'RACE template switching. A single record per CDR3 protein comes from TCRdb applying MiXCR to the 5' RACE reads. This sample yields about 160,000 distinct CDR3 sequences, of which about 7% are seen a single time; approximately 2.4% belongs to the top ten. Whole-study findings and limits: The study noted that FACS-sorted repertoires could contain abundant clonotypes contaminating from the bulk population. A small proportion of clonotypes was detected in both the CD4 and CD8 compartments. Subsequent booster samples again held most clones from primary vaccination (96% CD4, nearly 90% CD8).

The clonotype comes from a man between 18 and 29 years old who received the YFV17D yellow fever vaccine. The sample in question was CD4+ T cells sorted from PBMCs, obtained 5 days after the first yellow fever vaccination. The chain links TRBV12-3 or TRBV12-4 to TRBJ1-1; D is unclear. The CDR3 nucleotides read TGTGCCAGCACTTCGTGGTGGGCTGAAGCTTTCTTT. This sequence encodes CASTSWWAEAFF.